The T cell receptor (beta chain) described here comes from a study of shared clonotypes between healthy human individuals (dated by TCRdb to about 2020). At the level of the whole study: The cohort included three men and a couple of women between 18 and 49 years of age. To increase sequencing depth and limit assay-specific biases, different laboratories used diverse techniques to prepare libraries and sequence TCR repertoires. Each donor's leukapheresis produced roughly between roughly 0.85 and 9 billion PBMCs. To estimate repertoire size and how much clonotype sharing occurs between individuals, the study deeply sequenced the blood TCR repertoires of about five healthy adults. For each donor, CD4 naive and CD4 memory were each given three plates, CD8 naive was given two plates, and CD8 memory was given one plate.

CD8 naive samples were obtained by positive selection for CCR7 among CD45RO-negative cells, yielding a CD45RA+CCR7+ population from which TemRA cells were excluded. Donors were healthy HIV-negative adults with no recently reported acute infections or vaccinations. Every donor was a Caucasian adult residing in Nashville, Tennessee, USA. Blood was collected by leukapheresis, and PBMCs were isolated by Ficoll-Histopaque density gradient centrifugation and then cryopreserved in liquid nitrogen vapor phase. Analytical flow cytometry was used to check the purity and quantity of every magnetically sorted T cell population. Genomic DNA was isolated from every sorted fraction and measured by UV absorbance on a Nanodrop 2000c. The CDR3 measures 15 amino acids from cysteine to phenylalanine. Just CDR3 DNA is preserved here, 45 bases in frame from base 1. CDR1 and CDR2 (KGHSH, LQKENI) derive from the germline V gene.

Using the deep immunoSEQ assay, TCR CDR3 regions were amplified from genomic DNA by multiplex PCR. For each cell subset, the extracted genomic DNA was distributed evenly across all wells of several immunoSEQ 96-well plates, and each plate served as one replicate. Each replicate PCR for sorted subsets received roughly 0.2 ug genomic DNA, equal to about 29,000 T cell genomes. Purified libraries were quantified with a Qubit 3.0 fluorometer, sized on a Bioanalyzer 2100, and re-quantified with the KAPA Library Quantification kit. A separate single-read 150-cycle Illumina NextSeq 550 flow cell was used to sequence each immunoSEQ 96-well plate. The source study handled its data this way. Because the immunoSEQ output included only junctional sequences and no quality scores, the filtering could not be the same as the filtering used for full-length reads. To assign V/J genes and CDR3, sequences were annotated against IMGT germline references using PyIR, a Python wrapper for IgBLAST v1.9. Reads with weak V/J assignments (E-value above 1e-6), missing CDR3, stop codons, out-of-frame junctions, or ambiguous translated residues were removed. A V3J clonotype was defined by an identical inferred V gene, J gene, and CDR3 amino acid sequence. The percentage overlap between two repertoires was calculated by dividing the number of shared unique clonotypes by the size of the smaller repertoire. RTK rarefaction, the Chao1 estimator, and Recon v2.1 estimates of unobserved clonotypes were used to assess repertoire richness. Generation probabilities were computed with OLGA for all TCRbeta clonotypes obtained by the gDNA method from several donors. Entries here come from immuneACCESS through TCRdb and include only in-frame sequences with V and J called. Some clones fail to appear in such tables; in the studies checked, an unresolved V gene covers under half of the shortfall, and the cause of the remainder is unknown. That table gives V, J and clone size, and the DNA gave D and trimming. Present in this sample are about 2 million clones, about 95% of which were seen just once. The ten largest clones represent 0.9% to 1.3% of the sample.

The research as a whole found: Based on pairwise subsampling, the degree of clonotype sharing among donors was expected to be affected by sequencing depth. Sharing across a handful of donors was observed for approximately 5% of naive CD4, less than 4% of naive CD8, about 2.3% of memory CD4, and over 0.3% of memory CD8 clonotypes. Rarefaction of sorted-subset datasets indicated incomplete sequencing despite the large sequencing depth. Because the study included a small number of donors, the genetic and exposure-history diversity represented was limited. Naive subsets generally had larger estimated clonotype richness than memory subsets. Compared with non-shared clonotypes, clonotypes shared by all four sorted-subset donors had higher generation probabilities. Sampling was limited to blood, and TCR repertoires in tissue likely differ from TCR repertoires in blood.

A note on this clone: What this receptor recognizes is not known. One end of the junction fails to match germline, which may point to a read error.

This sequence originates from a man aged 18 to 35 in good health. The chain couples TRBV18 to TRBJ1-5, with TRBD1 as a weak D call on 6 bases. Specimen: naive CD8+ T cells sorted from blood. The sample's cell subset or site label, in plain terms: CD45RA+CCR7+. Here is the DNA: TGTGCCCGCTCACCACGCCGGGACACAGATCAGCCCCAGCATTTT. This gives the protein CARSPRRDTDQPQHF.